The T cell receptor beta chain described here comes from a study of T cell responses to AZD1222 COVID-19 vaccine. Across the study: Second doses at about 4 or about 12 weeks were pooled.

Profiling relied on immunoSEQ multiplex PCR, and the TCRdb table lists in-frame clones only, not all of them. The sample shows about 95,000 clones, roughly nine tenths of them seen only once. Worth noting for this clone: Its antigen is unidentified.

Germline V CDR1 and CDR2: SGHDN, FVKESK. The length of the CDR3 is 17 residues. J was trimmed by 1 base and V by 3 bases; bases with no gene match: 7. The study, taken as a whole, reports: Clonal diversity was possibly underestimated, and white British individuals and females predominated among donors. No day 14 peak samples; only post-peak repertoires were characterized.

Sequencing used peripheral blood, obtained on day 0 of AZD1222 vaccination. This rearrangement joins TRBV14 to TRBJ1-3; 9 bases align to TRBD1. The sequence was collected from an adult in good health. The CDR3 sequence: CASSQGQGSGSGNTIYF. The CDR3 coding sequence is TGTGCCAGCAGCCAGGGACAGGGCAGCGGATCTGGAAACACCATATATTTT.